The next 24 T cell receptor beta chains were all read from a single sample in a study of blood T cell repertoires in COVID-19. Sequencing used immunoSEQ multiplex PCR; TCRdb keeps in-frame clones, though not all of them. The table lists approximately 100,000 clones, around 79% of them singletons. Input material: peripheral blood. Receptors originate from a man between 65 and 79 years old with active or convalescent COVID-19.

The J gene is TRBJ2-7, the V gene TRBV2; a possible D gene is TRBD2 (5 bases). In germline, CDR1 is SNHLY, CDR2 FYNNEI. The CDR3 runs 13 residues. V was trimmed by 1 base and J by 4 bases, leaving 8 bases between them. CDR3 amino acids: CASSEGTGYEQYF. As DNA, the CDR3 is TGTGCCAGCAGTGAAGGGACGGGGTACGAGCAGTACTTC.

This chain uses TRBV6-5 with TRBJ1-3; TRBD1 agrees at 8 bases. CDR1 and CDR2 from the germline V gene are MNHEY and SVGAGI. CDR3 length: 13 amino acids. With 6 bases clipped from V and 3 bases from J, the junction kept 1 base outside the gene matches. The CDR3 DNA sequence: TGTGCCAGCAGCACAGGGGGTGGAAACACCATATATTTT. This codes for CASSTGGGNTIYF.

The gene calls are TRBV7-3 and TRBJ1-2; 10 positions agree with TRBD1. CDR3 length: 15 amino acids. Trimming at V came to 5 bases and at J to 5 bases, leaving 8 bases not matched to a gene. Germline V lookup: CDR1 SGHTA, CDR2 FQGTGA. The DNA for the CDR3 is TGTGCCAGCAGCCCGGACAGGGGGGATCCTTATGGCTACACCTTC. Protein: CASSPDRGDPYGYTF.

J is TRBJ2-1 and V is TRBV11-2; tentatively, D is TRBD1 (7 bases). With 7 bases removed from V and 8 bases from J, the gap between germline ends came to 21 bases. CDR1 is SGHAT and CDR2 is FQNNGV in the germline V gene. The CDR3 is 15 residues long. The CDR3 spells CASTSSAGGTHEQFF. The CDR3 DNA reads as TGTGCCAGCACTTCTTCGGCAGGGGGGACCCATGAGCAGTTCTTC.

To note about this clone: Other DNA variants within this sample encode the same CDR3. The genes are TRBV7-9 and TRBJ2-5; no firm D call. This CDR3 is built from 12 residues. The germline CDR1 and CDR2 sequences are SEHNR and FQNEAQ (reference sequence). Trimming shortened V by 3 bases and J by 5 bases, and 7 bases separated the two germline ends. DNA for the CDR3: TGTGCCAGCAGCTTCTCGAGGGAGACCCAGTACTTC. It translates to CASSFSRETQYF.

CDR3 bases: TGTGCCAGTAGCGGGAGTTATACCGGGGAGCTGTTTTTT. This sequence encodes CASSGSYTGELFF. The J gene is TRBJ2-2, the V gene TRBV19, with D tentatively TRBD2 (6 bases). The V end was cut by 6 bases, the J end by 5 bases, with 10 bases between. Germline-derived CDR1 and CDR2 are LNHDA and SQIVND (reference sequence). This CDR3 has 13 residues.

Here the CDR3 reads CASSFTEWNTGELFF. As DNA, the CDR3 is TGTGCCAGCAGCTTCACGGAGTGGAACACCGGGGAGCTGTTTTTT. The V and J genes are TRBV7-9 and TRBJ2-2; D remains ambiguous. The CDR3 runs to 15 residues. V lost 3 bases to trimming and J lost 1 base, with 9 bases between them. Germline CDR1 SEHNR, CDR2 FQNEAQ (reference sequence).

The rearrangement uses TRBV7-9 and TRBJ1-2; TRBD1 is a possible D gene (5 bases). Germline V gene sequence: CDR1 SEHNR, CDR2 FQNEAQ (reference sequence). The CDR3 covers 16 residues. V was cut by 6 bases and J by 4 bases, with 21 bases left in between. The CDR3 sequence is CASSHSSGLGGYGYTF. The CDR3 nucleotides read TGTGCCAGCAGTCATAGTTCGGGACTGGGGGGCTATGGCTACACCTTC.

The chain combines TRBV19 with TRBJ1-5; D may be TRBD1 (5 bases). The CDR3 runs 14 residues. Germline loops: CDR1 LNHDA, CDR2 SQIVND (reference sequence). V was shortened by 1 base and J by 4 bases, with 8 bases between the two germline ends. The CDR3 nucleotides are TGTGCCAGTAGTATAGGTCCAGGGAATCAGCCCCAGCATTTT. Its protein is CASSIGPGNQPQHF.

V is TRBV3-1 (or the pseudogene TRBV3-2) and J is TRBJ2-7; 9 bases are shared with TRBD2. Germline values: CDR1 LGHDT, CDR2 YNNKEL (reference sequence). V lost 0 bases, J lost 5 bases, and 5 bases stayed unmatched. The CDR3 has 15 residues. The CDR3 DNA sequence: TGTGCCAGCAGCCAAGAAAGTCTAGCGGGAAACGAGCAGTACTTC. Translation gives CASSQESLAGNEQYF.

The genes are TRBV10-3 and TRBJ2-7; the match to TRBD1 covers 11 bases. V shed 4 bases, J shed 3 bases, and the junction held 11 bases outside the gene matches. The CDR3 extends over 17 amino acids. CDR1 is ENHRY, CDR2 SYGVKD, per germline. CDR3 region: CAISASTTGTGGYEQYF. CDR3 in DNA: TGTGCCATCAGTGCCTCAACTACCGGGACAGGGGGCTACGAGCAGTACTTC.

The chain employs TRBV6-5 and TRBJ2-7, with D unclear. The V and J ends lost 6 bases and 3 bases respectively, with 15 bases between them. The CDR3 has 14 residues. Germline CDR1 reads MNHEY; CDR2 reads SVGAGI. The CDR3 sequence: CASRSGQMNYEQYF. CDR3 nucleotides: TGTGCCAGCAGGAGTGGGCAGATGAACTACGAGCAGTACTTC.

DNA for the CDR3: TGCGCCAGCAGCCCCCTGTTTGCCACTATTTACGGAAACACCATATATTTT. Translating gives CASSPLFATIYGNTIYF. The chain recombines TRBV4-1 with TRBJ1-3; no clear D gene. Germline CDR1 MGHRA, CDR2 YSYEKL. Between the trimmed V and J ends, which lost 4 bases and 4 bases, there was a span of 20 bases. CDR3 length: 17 amino acids.

This sequence joins TRBV12-1 and TRBJ2-7; the D segment call TRBD2 is taken from the table without a DNA check. TRBV12-1 is listed as a pseudogene. The CDR3 is 15 residues long. The CDR3 DNA sequence: TGTGCCAGCAGCTTACTAGCGGGTATGGTCGACGAGCAGTACTTC. Amino acids: CASSLLAGMVDEQYF.

The chain is built from TRBV27 and TRBJ1-1; D gene unclear. Germline assignment: CDR1 MNHEY and CDR2 SMNVEV (reference sequence). V dropped 5 bases and J dropped 1 base, with 14 bases sitting between them. The CDR3 consists of 15 residues. CDR3 in amino acids: CASSGRGAANTEAFF. The CDR3 nucleotides read TGTGCCAGCAGTGGGCGGGGAGCTGCGAACACTGAAGCTTTCTTT.

This clone was seen ten or more times. V is TRBV6-6 and J is TRBJ2-7; the match to TRBD1 covers 9 bases. Trimming cost V 5 bases and J 0 bases; bases outside gene matches: 8. The CDR3 runs 16 residues. Looked up from germline, CDR1 is MNHNY and CDR2 is SVGAGI (reference sequence). CDR3 in DNA: TGTGCCAGCAGTGGCACAGGGGGCGGGGACTCCTACGAGCAGTACTTC. It translates to CASSGTGGGDSYEQYF.

This clone was recorded only once. The V and J genes are TRBV18 and TRBJ1-5; D possibly corresponds to TRBD1 (5 bases). V was trimmed by 2 bases and J by 11 bases, leaving 13 bases between them. The germline V gene has CDR1 KGHSH and CDR2 LQKENI. This CDR3 spans 13 amino acids. The CDR3 spells CASSPATDFSQHF. CDR3 in DNA: TGTGCCAGCTCACCAGCGACAGATTTCTCCCAGCATTTT.

The chain joins TRBV7-2 to TRBJ2-2, with TRBD1 matching 8 bases. The CDR3 has 15 amino acids. V lost 5 bases and J lost 7; bases outside the gene matches: 9. CDR1 is SGHTA and CDR2 is FQGNSA in the germline V gene. Here the CDR3 DNA reads TGTGCCAGCAGCCGTGGACAGGGAAGGGGCGGGGAGCTGTTTTTT. Its protein product is CASSRGQGRGGELFF.

The V call is TRBV5-1, the J call TRBJ2-7; D remains ambiguous. In germline, CDR1 is SGHRS, CDR2 YFSETQ. The V end lost 0 bases, the J end lost 6 bases, and 13 bases lay between the germline ends. The CDR3 totals 14 residues. This CDR3 is CASSLAGLAVEQYF. CDR3 bases: TGCGCCAGCAGCTTGGCTGGTCTGGCGGTCGAGCAGTACTTC.

The chain recombines TRBV18 with TRBJ1-1, with D possibly matching TRBD1 (5 bases). CDR1 and CDR2 (germline): KGHSH, LQKENI. This CDR3 comprises 14 residues. The V end lost 3 bases, the J end lost 4 bases, and 12 bases lay between the germline ends. CDR3 DNA: TGTGCCAGCTCACCGCAGGGTGGGTCCACTGAAGCTTTCTTT. Translation: CASSPQGGSTEAFF.

The gene calls are TRBV4-2 and TRBJ2-7; TRBD2 matches at 7 bases. Germline lookup yields CDR1 LGHNA and CDR2 YNFKEQ. This CDR3 spans 15 amino acids. J gave up 1 base and V 0 bases, and 3 bases lay outside the gene matches. The CDR3 DNA reads as TGTGCCAGCAGCCAAGACGGCGGGAGTTCCTACGAGCAGTACTTC. This encodes CASSQDGGSSYEQYF.

The chain recombines TRBV5-1 with TRBJ1-1, with D maybe TRBD1 (5 bases). Germline V gene sequence: CDR1 SGHRS, CDR2 YFSETQ. The CDR3 totals 16 residues. Between the trimmed V and J ends, which lost 0 bases and 3 bases, there was a span of 15 bases. CDR3 nucleotide sequence: TGCGCCAGCAGCTTGGGGACATTACCTCTGGACACTGAAGCTTTCTTT. Protein product: CASSLGTLPLDTEAFF. Complete variable domain (other parts from reference TRBV5-1 and TRBJ1-1): KAGVTQTPRYLIKTRGQQVTLSCSPISGHRSVSWYQQTPGQGLQFLFEYFSETQRNKGNFPGRFSGRQFSNSRSEMNVSTLELGDSALYLCASSLGTLPLDTEAFFGQGTRLTVV.

The rearrangement links TRBV29-1 to TRBJ2-2, with a tentative D call TRBD1 (6 bases). V was shortened by 3 bases and J by 1 base, with 9 bases between the two germline ends. Germline V lookup: CDR1 SQVTM, CDR2 ANQGSEA. The CDR3 sequence is 14 residues long. CDR3 sequence reads: CSVDPQGNTGELFF. The DNA of the CDR3 is TGCAGCGTTGATCCACAGGGGAACACCGGGGAGCTGTTTTTT.

The chain employs TRBV30 and TRBJ1-2; D might be TRBD1 (6 bases). CDR1 and CDR2 from the germline V gene are GTSNPN and SVGIG (reference sequence). V was shortened by 2 bases and J by 3 bases, with 7 bases between the two germline ends. The CDR3 is made up of 12 amino acids. The CDR3, as DNA: TGTGCCTGGAGTTCAGGGGACTATGGCTACACCTTC. The encoded protein is CAWSSGDYGYTF.